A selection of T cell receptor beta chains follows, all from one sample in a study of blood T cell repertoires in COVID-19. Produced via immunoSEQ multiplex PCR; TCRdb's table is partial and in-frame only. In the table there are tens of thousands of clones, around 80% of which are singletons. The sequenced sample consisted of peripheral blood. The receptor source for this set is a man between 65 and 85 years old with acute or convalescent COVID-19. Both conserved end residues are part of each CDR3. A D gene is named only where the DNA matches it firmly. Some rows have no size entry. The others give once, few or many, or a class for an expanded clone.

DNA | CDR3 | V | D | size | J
TGTGCCAGCAGCCCAAGCCGGGACAGCTTTAACTATGGCTACACCTTC | CASSPSRDSFNYGYTF | TRBV7-6 | TRBD1 | . | TRBJ1-2
TGTGCCAGCAGCCACACAAAAGGACAGGGAGATAATTCACCCCTCCACTTT | CASSHTKGQGDNSPLHF | TRBV4-2 | TRBD1 | . | TRBJ1-6
TGTGCCAGCAGCCGGGGGGAGGGAATGAACACTGAAGCTTTCTTT | CASSRGEGMNTEAFF | TRBV4-2 | . | . | TRBJ1-1
TGCGCCAGCAGTGAGTCGCTACGGGGAATTCTTAATTCACCCCTCCACTTT | CASSESLRGILNSPLHF | TRBV10-2 | . | . | TRBJ1-6
TGTGCCAGCAGCTCAGGACAGGGGAAGAACTATGGCTACACCTTC | CASSSGQGKNYGYTF | TRBV2 | TRBD1 | . | TRBJ1-2
TGTGCCAGCACCAGGGGGGTCAGGGGAACCGAACCCCAGCATTTT | CASTRGVRGTEPQHF | TRBV19 | TRBD1 | . | TRBJ1-5
TGTGCCAGCAGCTTGGTACCCGGGGAGGCCTATGGCTACACCTTC | CASSLVPGEAYGYTF | TRBV5-5 | . | . | TRBJ1-2
TGTGCCAGCAGCTTAGTGGGCAGATCAATCTCTGGAAACACCATATATTTT | CASSLVGRSISGNTIYF | TRBV7-2 | . | . | TRBJ1-3
TGTGCCAGCAGCCTACGGGCCGGCAGGGTACCTACTGGCTACACCTTC | CASSLRAGRVPTGYTF | TRBV13 | . | . | TRBJ1-2
TGTGCCAGCAGGCCGGGACAATCAGGAAACACCATATATTTT | CASRPGQSGNTIYF | TRBV6-6 | . | few | TRBJ1-3
TGTGCCAGTAAGCGCTCCCTGAACACTGAAGCTTTCTTT | CASKRSLNTEAFF | TRBV19 | . | . | TRBJ1-1
TGCGCCAGCAGCCCGGGCGGGGACAGAAGCACAGATACGCAGTATTTT | CASSPGGDRSTDTQYF | TRBV5-1 | . | . | TRBJ2-3
TGTGCCAGCAGGGAGGGGGCCAGGGAAGCTTTCTTT | CASREGAREAFF | TRBV2 | TRBD1 | . | TRBJ1-1
TGTGCCAGCAGCTTGGACCAGGGGGCTCCGGAACGTTTC | CASSLDQGAPERF | TRBV5-4 | TRBD1 | once | TRBJ1-2
TGTGCCAGCAGCCCCGAGGTTGGAGGCTACACCTTC | CASSPEVGGYTF | TRBV7-2 | . | . | TRBJ1-2
TGCGCCAGCAGCTTGGAAGCAGGGGTCAGTGGCTACACCTTC | CASSLEAGVSGYTF | TRBV5-1 | . | . | TRBJ1-2
TGTGCCAGCAGTTACTCGGCCGAAGATACGCAGTATTTT | CASSYSAEDTQYF | TRBV6-5 | . | . | TRBJ2-3
TGTGCCAGTAGCACGGGACTTACGAACACCGGGGAGCTGTTTTTT | CASSTGLTNTGELFF | TRBV19 | . | . | TRBJ2-2
TGTGCCTGGAGTCCGGGAGGGATTTCACCCCTCCACTTT | CAWSPGGISPLHF | TRBV30 | . | . | TRBJ1-6
TGCGCCAGCAGCCAAGACAGGCAGGGGAATAATTCACCCCTCCACTTT | CASSQDRQGNNSPLHF | TRBV4-3 | . | . | TRBJ1-6
TGTGCCAGCAGCACCACAGGTAACACTGAAGCTTTCTTT | CASSTTGNTEAFF | TRBV7-3 | . | . | TRBJ1-1
TGTGCCAGCAGCTTTAGCGGGACAGGGATAAATGGGCAGTTCTTC | CASSFSGTGINGQFF | TRBV5-4 | . | . | TRBJ2-1
TGTGCCAGCAGTCGACAGGTTCGGGGCAATGAGCAGTTCTTC | CASSRQVRGNEQFF | TRBV2 | . | . | TRBJ2-1
TGTGCCAGCAGCCTATCTCGCCGGGGCACTGAAGCTTTCTTT | CASSLSRRGTEAFF | TRBV14 | . | . | TRBJ1-1
TGTGCCAGCAGTGACCTGTCAGGGGGCTTGGAGAACACTGAAGCTTTCTTT | CASSDLSGGLENTEAFF | TRBV2 | TRBD1 | . | TRBJ1-1
TGTGCCAGCAGTGAAGGGGGAGCGGGTTCCTACGAGCAGTACTTC | CASSEGGAGSYEQYF | TRBV6-1 | . | . | TRBJ2-7
TGTGCCAGCAGTGAAAGTGGTAGATCTCAGTACTTC | CASSESGRSQYF | TRBV6-1 | . | . | TRBJ2-5